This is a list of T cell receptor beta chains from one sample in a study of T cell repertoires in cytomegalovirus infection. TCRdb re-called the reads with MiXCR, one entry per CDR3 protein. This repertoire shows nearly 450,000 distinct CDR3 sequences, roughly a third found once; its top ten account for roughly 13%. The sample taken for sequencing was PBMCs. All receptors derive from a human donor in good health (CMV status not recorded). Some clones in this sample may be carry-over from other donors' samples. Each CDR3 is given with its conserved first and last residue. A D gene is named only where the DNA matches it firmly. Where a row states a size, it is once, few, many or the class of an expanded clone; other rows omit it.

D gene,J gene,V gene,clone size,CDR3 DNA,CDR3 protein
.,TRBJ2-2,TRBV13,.,TGTGCCAGCAGCTCCCCTTCCGGGCCGAACACCGGGGAGCTGTTTTTT,CASSSPSGPNTGELFF
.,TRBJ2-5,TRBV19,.,TGTGCCCCCGGTAGGGAGACCCAGTACTTC,CAPGRETQYF
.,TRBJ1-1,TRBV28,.,TGTGCCAGCAGTTTATACCATTTTAGGGGCGGCACTGAAGCTTTCTTT,CASSLYHFRGGTEAFF
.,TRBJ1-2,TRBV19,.,TGTGCCAGTAGTATATCTTACAGCCCCCAAGATGGCTACACCTTC,CASSISYSPQDGYTF
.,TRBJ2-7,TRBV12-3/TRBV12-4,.,TGTGCCAGCAGTTTTAGCGGCCACGAGCAGTACTTC,CASSFSGHEQYF
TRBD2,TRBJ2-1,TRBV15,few,TGTGCCACCAGCAGAGGACTAGCGGGGGGGCCGGGCTACAATGAGCAGTTCTTC,CATSRGLAGGPGYNEQFF
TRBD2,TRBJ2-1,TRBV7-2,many,TGTGCCAGCAGCTTAACGGCTAGCGGTGGGTACAATGAGCAGTTCTTC,CASSLTASGGYNEQFF
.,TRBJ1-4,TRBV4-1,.,TGCGCCAGCAGCCTCCACCCCCTACTTCCTAACCCGACGGCCACGGAACTGTTTTTT,CASSLHPLLPNPTATELFF
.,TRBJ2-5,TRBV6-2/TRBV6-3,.,TGTGCCAGCAGTTACTGGACCGGGGAGACCCAGTACTTC,CASSYWTGETQYF
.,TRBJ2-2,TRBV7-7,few,TGTGCTAGCAGCCCGGTGGGCATCCAAGGACCTAGCGGGGAGCTGTTTTTT,CASSPVGIQGPSGELFF
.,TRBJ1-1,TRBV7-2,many,TGTGCCAGCAGCCGTCCGCCCGCGGGCACTGAAGCTTTCTTT,CASSRPPAGTEAFF
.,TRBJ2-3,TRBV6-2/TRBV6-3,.,TGTGCCAGCAGTTACACCCAGGGCACAAGCACAGATACGCAGTATTTT,CASSYTQGTSTDTQYF
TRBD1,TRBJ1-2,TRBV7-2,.,TGTGCCAGCAGCCCCAGGGGGTCGGGACAGGGGTTCGATGGCTCACCCTTC,CASSPRGSGQGFDGSPF
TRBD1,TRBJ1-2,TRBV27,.,TGTGCCAGCAGGGATGAGGGGACAGGGGATTTGTGGTGCTACACCTTC,CASRDEGTGDLWCYTF
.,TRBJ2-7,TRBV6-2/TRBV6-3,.,TGTGCCAGCAGCTCCGGGGCATCGGGGGCGGGCGAGCAGTACTTC,CASSSGASGAGEQYF
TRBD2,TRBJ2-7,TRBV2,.,TGTGCCAGCAGTTTCCCCTCGGGAGGGGGGGCCTACGAGCAGTACTTC,CASSFPSGGGAYEQYF
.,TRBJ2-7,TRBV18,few,TGTGCCAGCTCACCAAGGCTAGCATCCTACGAGCAGTACTTC,CASSPRLASYEQYF
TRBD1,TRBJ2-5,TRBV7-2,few,TGTGCCAGCAGACGTTCGTCAGGGGGCCAAGAGACCCAGTACTTC,CASRRSSGGQETQYF
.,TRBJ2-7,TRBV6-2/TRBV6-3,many,TGTGCCAGCAGTTCCGCCGCCTACGAGCAGTACTTC,CASSSAAYEQYF
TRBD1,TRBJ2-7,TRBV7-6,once,TGTGCCAGCAGCTCCGCGGTTACAGGGGTAAGCGAGCAGTACTTC,CASSSAVTGVSEQYF
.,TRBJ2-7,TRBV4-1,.,TGCGCCAGCAGCCAAGTGGGTGTCAGGGCCTCCTACGAGCAGTACTTC,CASSQVGVRASYEQYF
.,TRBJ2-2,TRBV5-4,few,TGTGCCAGCAGGAAGAATCCACAGGGTTTAAGCGGGGAGCTGTTTTTT,CASRKNPQGLSGELFF
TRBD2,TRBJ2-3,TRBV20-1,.,TGCAGTGCCCCCCCTAGCGGGGGCCTCACAGATACGCAGTATTTT,CSAPPSGGLTDTQYF
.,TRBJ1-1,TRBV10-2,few,TGCGCCAGCTCCGAACGACAGTGGATGGAAGCTTTCTTT,CASSERQWMEAFF
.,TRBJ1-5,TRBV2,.,TGTGCCAGCAGCGACAATTCCCAGCCCCAGCATTTT,CASSDNSQPQHF
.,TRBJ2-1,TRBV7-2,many,TGTGCCAGCAGCTCGTCGCTAGGACTCCTAAACAATGAGCAGTTCTTC,CASSSSLGLLNNEQFF
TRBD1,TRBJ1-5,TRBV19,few,TGTGCCAGTTTCGGCCCCCCGACAGGGAAGGGACGCCAGCCCCAGCATTTT,CASFGPPTGKGRQPQHF
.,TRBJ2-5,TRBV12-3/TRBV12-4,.,TGTGCCAGCAGTCTTGGGCTGAAAGAGACCCAGTACTTC,CASSLGLKETQYF
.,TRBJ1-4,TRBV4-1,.,TGCGCCAGCAGCCCTAACGGACCAGAAGAAAAACTGTTTTTT,CASSPNGPEEKLFF
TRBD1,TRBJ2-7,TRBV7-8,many,TGTGCCAGCAGCTTAGTTGTGTCGGGGACAGGTACCTACGAGCAGTACTTC,CASSLVVSGTGTYEQYF
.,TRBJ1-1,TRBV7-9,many,TGTGCCAGCAGCTTCCGGATGGACACTGAAGCTTTCTTT,CASSFRMDTEAFF
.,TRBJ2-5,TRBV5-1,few,TGCGCCAGCAGCTTGCGGGGCGTTGTGGGCGAGACCCAGTACTTC,CASSLRGVVGETQYF
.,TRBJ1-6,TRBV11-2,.,TGTGCCAGCAGCTTAGAGGGGGTTTATTCACCCCTCCACTTT,CASSLEGVYSPLHF
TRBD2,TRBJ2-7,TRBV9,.,TGTGCCAGCAGCGTAGCCAGCGGGGCATCCTACGAGCAGTACTTC,CASSVASGASYEQYF
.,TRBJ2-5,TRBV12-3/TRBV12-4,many,TGTGCCAGCAGTGGGGAGACCCAGTACTTC,CASSGETQYF
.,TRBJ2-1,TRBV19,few,TGTGCCAGTAGTATAGTCGGGGATGAGCAGTTCTTC,CASSIVGDEQFF
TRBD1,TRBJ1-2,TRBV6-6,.,TGTGCCAGCAGTCTACATTCCGGGACAGGGGAGGGCTACACCTTC,CASSLHSGTGEGYTF
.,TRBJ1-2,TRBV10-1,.,TGCGCCAGCAAATCCGGCGGGTACCCGCTGTGGTATGGCTACACCTTC,CASKSGGYPLWYGYTF
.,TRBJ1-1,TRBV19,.,TGTGCCAGTAATGATTGGGGTCGAACTGAAGCTTTCTTT,CASNDWGRTEAFF